These 8 T cell receptor beta chains were all obtained from the same sample, sequenced in a study of T cell repertoires in cytomegalovirus infection. Each CDR3 protein is one row after TCRdb ran MiXCR on the reads. The repertoire holds more than 400,000 distinct CDR3 sequences, around a quarter seen once, with about 13% in the top ten. What was sequenced was PBMCs. These receptors were obtained from a human donor in good health (CMV status not recorded). Some clones in this sample may be carry-over from other donors' samples.

The chain combines TRBV28 with TRBJ2-1; 10 bases agree with TRBD2. V lost 3 bases to trimming and J lost 7 bases; unmatched junction nucleotides: 9. Germline CDR1 and CDR2: MDHEN and SYDVKM. CDR3 length equals 16 residues. Here the CDR3 DNA reads TGTGCCAGCAGTTTCCCCTTACGGACTAGCGGAAATGAGCAGTTCTTC. It is translated as CASSFPLRTSGNEQFF.

This clonotype was counted once. The chain uses TRBV28 and TRBJ2-4; D remains ambiguous. This CDR3 spans 13 amino acids. V lost 6 bases and J 5 bases, leaving 11 bases between the germline ends. The V gene's germline CDR1 is MDHEN and CDR2 SYDVKM. The CDR3 region has the DNA TGTGCCAGCAGCACCAAACCCCAAAACATTCAGTACTTC. Translation: CASSTKPQNIQYF.

This clonotype was detected only a few times. V is TRBV28 and J is TRBJ1-2, with TRBD1 matching 7 bases. The CDR3 runs to 13 residues. The V gene end was trimmed by 6 bases and the J gene end by 7 bases; junction bases not matched to a gene: 8. Germline CDR1 and CDR2: MDHEN and SYDVKM. CDR3 sequence reads: CASSRGTALGYTF. The CDR3 coding sequence is TGTGCCAGCAGCCGGGGGACAGCGCTTGGCTACACCTTC.

This chain connects TRBV6-5 to TRBJ1-3; D call uncertain. The germline V gene encodes CDR1 MNHEY and CDR2 SVGAGI. This CDR3 has 17 amino acids. Between the trimmed V and J ends, which lost 0 bases and 0 bases, there was a span of 12 bases. The CDR3 DNA is TGTGCCAGCAGTTACTCTAAGCAGACCTACTCTGGAAACACCATATATTTT. It encodes CASSYSKQTYSGNTIYF.

V and J are TRBV12-3 or TRBV12-4 and TRBJ2-6; D gene ambiguous. There are 13 residues in the CDR3. Trimming removed 7 bases from V and 3 bases from J, with 7 bases in between. CDR3 bases: TGTGCCAGCACTCGATTTGGGGCCAACGTCCTGACTTTC. Its translation is CASTRFGANVLTF.

Only one count was recorded for this clonotype. V gene TRBV28 combines with J gene TRBJ1-3; the D gene is possibly TRBD1 (5 bases). Germline CDR1 is MDHEN and CDR2 is SYDVKM. The V end lost 4 bases, the J end lost 0 bases, and 34 bases lay between the germline ends. This CDR3 is 23 amino acids long. The CDR3 sequence: CASSSYVRKGPKFDRYSGNTIYF. DNA of the CDR3: TGTGCCAGCAGTTCTTACGTTCGGAAAGGACCCAAATTTGACAGATACTCTGGAAACACCATATATTTT. Full variable domain (outside the CDR3, taken from reference TRBV28 and TRBJ1-3): DVKVTQSSRYLVKRTGEKVFLECVQDMDHENMFWYRQDPGLGLRLIYFSYDVKMKEKGDIPEGYSVSREKKERFSLILESASTNQTSMYLCASSSYVRKGPKFDRYSGNTIYFGEGSWLTVV.

J is TRBJ1-6 and V is TRBV4-1; D not certain. The V end lost 2 bases, the J end lost 2 bases, and 7 bases lay between the germline ends. The CDR3 loop spans 15 amino acids. CDR1 and CDR2 from the germline V gene are MGHRA and YSYEKL. The CDR3 loop reads CASSQQQTYNSPLHF. The CDR3 DNA sequence: TGCGCCAGCAGCCAACAACAGACCTATAATTCACCCCTCCACTTT.

This sequence joins TRBV19 and TRBJ2-3; 10 bases line up with TRBD2. The germline CDR1 and CDR2 sequences are LNHDA and SQIVND (reference sequence). This CDR3 is built from 14 residues. V lost 5 bases, J lost 7 bases, and 6 bases stayed unmatched. The CDR3 DNA is TGTGCCAGTAGTCCGGCTAGCGGGAGATATACGCAGTATTTT. Translated, it gives CASSPASGRYTQYF.